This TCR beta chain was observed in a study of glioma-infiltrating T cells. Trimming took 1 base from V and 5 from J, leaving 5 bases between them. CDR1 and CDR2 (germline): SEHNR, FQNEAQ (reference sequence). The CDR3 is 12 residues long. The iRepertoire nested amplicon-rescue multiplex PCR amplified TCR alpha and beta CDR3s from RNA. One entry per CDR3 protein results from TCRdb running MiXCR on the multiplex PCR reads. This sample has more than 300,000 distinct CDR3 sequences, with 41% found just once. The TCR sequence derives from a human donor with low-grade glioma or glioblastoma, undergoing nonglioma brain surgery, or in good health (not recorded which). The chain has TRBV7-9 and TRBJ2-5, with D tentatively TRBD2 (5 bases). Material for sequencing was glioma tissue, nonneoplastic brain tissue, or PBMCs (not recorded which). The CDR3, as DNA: TGTGCCAGCAGCTTAGTAGCGGAGACCCAGTACTTC. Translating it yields CASSLVAETQYF. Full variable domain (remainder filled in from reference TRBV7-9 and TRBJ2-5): DTGVSQNPRHKITKRGQNVTFRCDPISEHNRLYWYRQTLGQGPEFLTYFQNEAQLEKSRLLSDRFSAERPKGSFSTLEIQRTEQGDSAMYLCASSLVAETQYFGPGTRLLVL.